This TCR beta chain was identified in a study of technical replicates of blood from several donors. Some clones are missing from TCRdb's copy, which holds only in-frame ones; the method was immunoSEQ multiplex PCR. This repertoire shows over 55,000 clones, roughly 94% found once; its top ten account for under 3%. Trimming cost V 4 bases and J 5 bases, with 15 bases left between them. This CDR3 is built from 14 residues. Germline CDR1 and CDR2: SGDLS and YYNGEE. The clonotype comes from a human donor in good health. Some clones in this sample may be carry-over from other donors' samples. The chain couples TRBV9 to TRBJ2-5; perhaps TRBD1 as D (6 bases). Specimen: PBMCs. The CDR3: CASSPRQDGETQYF. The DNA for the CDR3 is TGTGCCAGCAGCCCGCGACAGGACGGGGAGACCCAGTACTTC.